A selection of T cell receptor beta chains follows, all from one sample in a study of early T cells in non-severe SARS-CoV-2 infection. TCRdb called the 5' RACE reads again in MiXCR, with one record for every CDR3 protein. The repertoire has some 22,000 distinct CDR3 sequences, about 4% of them found once; the top ten carry approximately 1.5%. Sequenced material: whole blood. The receptors derive from an adult who was a healthcare worker with PCR-confirmed SARS-CoV-2 infection or an uninfected control (not recorded which). Both conserved end residues are part of each CDR3. Clone size is stated in some rows and not others, as once, few, many or a class when expanded.

abundance: few; len: 15; j_gene: TRBJ2-7; v_gene: TRBV5-1; CDR3aa: CASSFSAGLGYEQYF
abundance: many; len: 14; j_gene: TRBJ1-2; v_gene: TRBV10-3; CDR3aa: CAISFTGGFDGYTF
abundance: many; len: 17; j_gene: TRBJ1-5; v_gene: TRBV15; CDR3aa: CATSTERAGASNQPQHF
abundance: many; len: 17; j_gene: TRBJ2-3; v_gene: TRBV12-3/TRBV12-4; CDR3aa: CATHRGGLRLNTDTQYF
abundance: few; len: 12; j_gene: TRBJ2-7; v_gene: TRBV2; CDR3aa: CASSEALSEQYF
abundance: -; len: 18; j_gene: TRBJ2-5; v_gene: TRBV7-2; CDR3aa: CASSHSISGGAKQETQYF
abundance: -; len: 15; j_gene: TRBJ2-3; v_gene: TRBV6-4; CDR3aa: CASSHSGQATDTQYF
abundance: many; len: 16; j_gene: TRBJ2-2; v_gene: TRBV7-9; CDR3aa: CASSTLQGANTGELFF
abundance: few; len: 13; j_gene: TRBJ2-7; v_gene: TRBV14; CDR3aa: CASSPWGRYEQYF
abundance: many; len: 15; j_gene: TRBJ2-2; v_gene: TRBV7-3; CDR3aa: CASSPTRGNTGELFF
abundance: many; len: 15; j_gene: TRBJ2-1; v_gene: TRBV12-3/TRBV12-4; CDR3aa: CASSLARQTHNEQFF
abundance: -; len: 13; j_gene: TRBJ2-7; v_gene: TRBV2; CDR3aa: CASSYRSTYEQYF
abundance: many; len: 15; j_gene: TRBJ1-1; v_gene: TRBV6-5; CDR3aa: CASSYSGTGGTEAFF
abundance: many; len: 13; j_gene: TRBJ2-3; v_gene: TRBV2; CDR3aa: CASSDGGAGTQYF
abundance: few; len: 14; j_gene: TRBJ2-7; v_gene: TRBV2; CDR3aa: CARTRDRASYEQYF
abundance: many; len: 20; j_gene: TRBJ2-7; v_gene: TRBV11-2; CDR3aa: CASSRIVRVGRRGGIYEQYF
abundance: many; len: 14; j_gene: TRBJ2-2; v_gene: TRBV9; CDR3aa: CASSGGPNTGELFF
abundance: -; len: 16; j_gene: TRBJ1-2; v_gene: TRBV7-9; CDR3aa: CASSLAAAGSNYGYTF